The next 18 T cell receptor beta chains were all read from a single sample in a study of Ad26.COV2.S vaccination and SARS-CoV-2 variants. Assay: immunoSEQ multiplex PCR; the TCRdb copy retains only in-frame clones and omits some. This sample carries 450,000 to 550,000 clones, 89% of them seen once, and the ten largest clones take around 2.6%. The treatment is: around 19 received Ad26.COV2.S at low or high dose, single or two shots; five or six received placebo; per-sample allocation not given. Sample collection was performed on day 63 after the first vaccine or placebo injection. Sample: peripheral blood, taken in a trial of Ad26.COV2.S vaccine versus placebo. Receptors originate from a person between 18 and 65 years old who received the Ad26.COV2.S COVID-19 vaccine or a placebo.

The chain uses TRBV29-1 and TRBJ1-2, with 10 bases matching TRBD1. After removal of 8 bases from V and 7 bases from J, the junction contained 16 bases not matched to a gene. CDR3 size: 15 residues. From germline, CDR1 is SQVTM and CDR2 ANQGSEA. CDR3 amino acids: CSSLGQGTGLAGYTF. CDR3 in DNA: TGCAGCTCCCTGGGACAGGGGACGGGACTTGCTGGCTACACCTTC.

The chain carries TRBV18 and TRBJ1-1, with D possibly matching TRBD1 (6 bases). This CDR3 has 15 residues. Deletions cut 3 bases from V and 0 bases from J, with 11 bases between. Looked up from germline, CDR1 is KGHSH and CDR2 is LQKENI. The CDR3 nucleotides read TGTGCCAGCTCACCGGGGGGCGCTCTGAACACTGAAGCTTTCTTT. As protein: CASSPGGALNTEAFF.

In its sample, this clone was seen a few times. This rearrangement joins TRBV6-2 or TRBV6-3 to TRBJ2-7, with D possibly TRBD2 on 6 matching bases. CDR3 length: 13 residues. CDR1 and CDR2 (germline): MNHEY, SVGEGT. Trimming cost V 3 bases and J 4 bases, with 10 bases left between them. CDR3 region: CASSYGGSYEQYV. The CDR3 coding sequence is TGTGCCAGCAGTTATGGGGGGTCGTACGAGCAGTACGTC.

The chain joins TRBV5-6 to TRBJ2-1; 7 bases are a match to TRBD1. The CDR3 runs to 17 residues. From germline, CDR1 is SGHDT and CDR2 YYEEEE. V was clipped by 2 bases and J by 5 bases; unmatched bases: 13. The CDR3 sequence: CASSLVGGRFGHNEQFF. The CDR3 DNA reads as TGTGCCAGCAGCTTAGTAGGGGGCAGGTTCGGACACAATGAGCAGTTCTTC.

The V gene is TRBV28, the J gene TRBJ1-4; D gene uncertain. This CDR3 comprises 18 residues. Trimming removed 2 bases at V and 0 bases at J, with 16 bases between. The germline V gene has CDR1 MDHEN and CDR2 SYDVKM. CDR3 region: CASSLPTTDGATNEKLFF. The CDR3 bases are TGTGCCAGCAGTTTACCAACAACGGACGGTGCAACTAATGAAAAACTGTTTTTT.

The CDR3 spells CASSALDRGEQPQHF. The CDR3 DNA is TGTGCCAGTAGTGCCCTGGACAGGGGAGAACAGCCCCAGCATTTT. The chain joins TRBV19 to TRBJ1-5, with TRBD1 matching over 9 bases. Germline V CDR1 and CDR2: LNHDA, SQIVND (reference sequence). Trimming took 5 bases from V and 7 from J; bases not matched to a gene: 9. This CDR3 contains 15 residues.

This clone occurred many times. V is TRBV7-2 and J is TRBJ1-4; 7 positions match TRBD1. The CDR3 covers 15 residues. After removal of 6 bases from V and 0 bases from J, the junction contained 4 bases not matched to a gene. Germline V CDR1 and CDR2: SGHTA, FQGNSA. For the CDR3, the DNA is TGTGCCAGCAGATCTGGGACAGCAACTAATGAAAAACTGTTTTTT. This codes for CASRSGTATNEKLFF.

V gene TRBV9 combines with J gene TRBJ1-6; no definite D call. The germline V gene encodes CDR1 SGDLS and CDR2 YYNGEE. The CDR3 is 16 residues long. V lost 0 bases, J lost 8 bases, and 15 bases lay in between. CDR3 coding DNA: TGTGCCAGCAGCGTAGGGGTTTCCCGCGAGGATTCACCCCTCCACTTT. Protein sequence: CASSVGVSREDSPLHF.

The V call is TRBV2, the J call TRBJ1-5, with D perhaps matching TRBD1 (6 bases). The CDR3 is 13 residues long. Trimming took off 8 bases at V and 7 bases at J, with 15 bases between the two ends. The V gene's germline CDR1 is SNHLY and CDR2 FYNNEI. CDR3 protein: CASRQEGIQPQHF. DNA for the CDR3: TGTGCCAGCCGACAGGAGGGGATACAGCCCCAGCATTTT.

This clone appeared a single time. This sequence joins TRBV5-1 and TRBJ2-5; 8 nucleotides match TRBD1. The trim removed 0 bases at V and 1 base at J, leaving 2 bases unmatched. This CDR3 region has 15 residues. The V gene's germline CDR1 is SGHRS and CDR2 YFSETQ. The CDR3 DNA follows: TGCGCCAGCAGCTTGGTCACAGGGGGCCAAGAGACCCAGTACTTC. Protein: CASSLVTGGQETQYF.

This sequence joins TRBV5-8 and TRBJ1-5; 7 nucleotides agree with TRBD1. CDR3 length: 17 amino acids. CDR1 SGHTS and CDR2 YDEGEE come from the germline V gene. V dropped 0 bases and J dropped 0; count of bases not matched to a gene: 6. As DNA, the CDR3 is TGTGCCAGCAGCTTGGGGACAGGATTTTATAGCAATCAGCCCCAGCATTTT. Its protein is CASSLGTGFYSNQPQHF. Full variable domain (missing parts from reference TRBV5-8 and TRBJ1-5): EAGVTQSPTHLIKTRGQQATLRCSPISGHTSVYWYQQALGLGLQFLLWYDEGEERNRGNFPPRFSGRQFPNYSSELNVNALELEDSALYLCASSLGTGFYSNQPQHFGDGTRLSIL.

The chain uses TRBV5-1 and TRBJ2-1, with 10 bases that match TRBD2. The germline V gene encodes CDR1 SGHRS and CDR2 YFSETQ. V lost 0 bases to trimming and J lost 8 bases; unmatched junction nucleotides: 5. The CDR3 contains 15 residues. CDR3 region: CASSLGASGSHEQFF. CDR3 bases: TGCGCCAGCAGCTTGGGTGCTAGCGGGAGTCATGAGCAGTTCTTC.

V usage is TRBV5-1 and J usage is TRBJ2-4; 8 bases match TRBD1. CDR1 SGHRS and CDR2 YFSETQ come from the germline V gene. J gave up 3 bases and V 2 bases, and 7 bases lay outside the gene matches. This CDR3 contains 16 residues. Written as DNA, the CDR3 is TGCGCCAGCAGCTTTTGGACAGGGAGCAACAAAAACATTCAGTACTTC. Encoded protein: CASSFWTGSNKNIQYF.

The chain combines TRBV5-8 with TRBJ2-2; the match to TRBD2 covers 8 bases. Germline CDR1 is SGHTS and CDR2 is YDEGEE. The J segment lost 5 bases and the V segment lost 4 bases, leaving 10 bases of the junction unmatched. The CDR3 extends over 16 amino acids. CDR3 bases: TGTGCCAGCAGCCTGGGAGCGGGAGAGGTGACCGGGGAGCTGTTTTTT. Encoded protein: CASSLGAGEVTGELFF.

The chain carries TRBV5-6 and TRBJ2-2, with no clear D. The CDR3 length is 13 residues. Trimming left V 2 bases short and J 9 bases short, with 11 bases between. Germline values: CDR1 SGHDT, CDR2 YYEEEE. The CDR3 protein is CASSFLRSWELFF. CDR3 sequence (DNA): TGTGCCAGCAGCTTTCTACGATCGTGGGAGCTGTTTTTT.

The chain joins TRBV14 to TRBJ2-3; possible D gene TRBD2, 5 bases. Germline V gene lookup returns CDR1 SGHDN and CDR2 FVKESK. The V gene lost 1 base and the J gene lost 7 bases, with 21 bases spanning the gap. The CDR3 extends over 17 amino acids. This chain's CDR3 is CASSQVGGARQRYTQYF. CDR3 coding DNA: TGTGCCAGCAGCCAAGTAGGAGGCGCGAGGCAAAGATATACGCAGTATTTT.

The V gene is TRBV5-1, the J gene TRBJ1-3; D gene uncertain. This CDR3 is 15 amino acids long. The germline CDR1 and CDR2 sequences are SGHRS and YFSETQ. With 2 bases removed from V and 4 bases from J, the gap between germline ends came to 13 bases. The DNA for the CDR3 is TGCGCCAGCAGCTTAAATGATTTTCCGGGAAACACCATATATTTT. It codes for CASSLNDFPGNTIYF.

Of note for this clone: Lacking the conserved final phenylalanine or tryptophan, this CDR3 likely reflects a read error. The V gene is TRBV28, the J gene TRBJ1-2, with D possibly TRBD1 on 6 matching bases. This CDR3 contains 15 residues. Germline CDR1 is MDHEN and CDR2 is SYDVKM. Trimming left V 6 bases short and J 7 bases short, with 21 bases between. The chain's CDR3 is CASSGQLTASGGYTL. In DNA, the CDR3 is TGTGCCAGCAGCGGACAGCTCACCGCCTCGGGTGGCTACACCCTC.